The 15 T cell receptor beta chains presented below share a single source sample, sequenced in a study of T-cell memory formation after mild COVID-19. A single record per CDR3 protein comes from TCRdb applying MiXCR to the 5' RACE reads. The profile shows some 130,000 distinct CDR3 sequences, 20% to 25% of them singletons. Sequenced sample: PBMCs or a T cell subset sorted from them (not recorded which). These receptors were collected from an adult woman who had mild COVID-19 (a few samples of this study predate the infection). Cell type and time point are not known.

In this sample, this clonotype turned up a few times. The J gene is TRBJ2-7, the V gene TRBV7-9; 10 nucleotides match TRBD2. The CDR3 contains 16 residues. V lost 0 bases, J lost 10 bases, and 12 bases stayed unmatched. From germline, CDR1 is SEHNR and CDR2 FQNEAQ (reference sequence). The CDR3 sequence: CASSLAPLLTSGYQYF. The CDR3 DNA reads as TGTGCCAGCAGCTTAGCTCCCCTTCTGACTAGCGGGTATCAGTACTTC. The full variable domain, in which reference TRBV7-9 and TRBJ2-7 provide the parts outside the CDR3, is DTGVSQNPRHKITKRGQNVTFRCDPISEHNRLYWYRQTLGQGPEFLTYFQNEAQLEKSRLLSDRFSAERPKGSFSTLEIQRTEQGDSAMYLCASSLAPLLTSGYQYFGPGTRLTVT.

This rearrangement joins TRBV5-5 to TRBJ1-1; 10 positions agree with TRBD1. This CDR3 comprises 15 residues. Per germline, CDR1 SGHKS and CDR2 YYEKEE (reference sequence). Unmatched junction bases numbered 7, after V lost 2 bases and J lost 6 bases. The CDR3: CASSLPGQGKPEAFF. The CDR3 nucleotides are TGTGCCAGCAGCTTACCGGGACAGGGGAAACCTGAAGCTTTCTTT. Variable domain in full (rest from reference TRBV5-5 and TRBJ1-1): DAGVTQSPTHLIKTRGQQVTLRCSPISGHKSVSWYQQVLGQGPQFIFQYYEKEERGRGNFPDRFSARQFPNYSSELNVNALLLGDSALYLCASSLPGQGKPEAFFGQGTRLTVV.

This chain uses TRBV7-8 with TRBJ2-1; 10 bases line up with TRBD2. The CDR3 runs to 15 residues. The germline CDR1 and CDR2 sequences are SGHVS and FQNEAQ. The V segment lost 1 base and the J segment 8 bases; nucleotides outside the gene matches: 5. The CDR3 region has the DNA TGTGCCAGCAGCTTAGAGTCTAGCGGGAGTCATGAGCAGTTCTTC. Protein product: CASSLESSGSHEQFF.

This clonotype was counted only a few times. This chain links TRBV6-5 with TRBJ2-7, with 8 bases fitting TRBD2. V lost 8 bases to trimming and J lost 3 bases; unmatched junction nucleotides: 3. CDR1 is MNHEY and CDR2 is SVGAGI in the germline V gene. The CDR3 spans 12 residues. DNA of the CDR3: TGTGCCAGCGGGACTAGTGGCTACGAGCAGTACTTC. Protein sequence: CASGTSGYEQYF.

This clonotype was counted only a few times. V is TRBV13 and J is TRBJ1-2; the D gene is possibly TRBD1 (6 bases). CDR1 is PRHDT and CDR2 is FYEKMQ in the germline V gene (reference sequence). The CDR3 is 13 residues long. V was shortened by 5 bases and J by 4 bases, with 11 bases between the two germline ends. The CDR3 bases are TGTGCCAGCAGCCCCAGGGGACCCTATGGCTACACCTTC. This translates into CASSPRGPYGYTF.

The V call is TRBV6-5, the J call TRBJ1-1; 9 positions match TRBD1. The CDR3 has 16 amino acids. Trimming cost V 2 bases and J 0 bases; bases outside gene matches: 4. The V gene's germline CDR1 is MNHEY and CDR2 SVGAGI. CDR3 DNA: TGTGCCAGCAGTTACATGGGACAGGGCATGAACACTGAAGCTTTCTTT. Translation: CASSYMGQGMNTEAFF.

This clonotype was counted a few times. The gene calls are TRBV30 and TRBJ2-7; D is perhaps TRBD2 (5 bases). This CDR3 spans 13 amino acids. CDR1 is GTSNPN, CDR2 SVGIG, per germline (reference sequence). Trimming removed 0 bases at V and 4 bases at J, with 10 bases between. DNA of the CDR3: TGTGCCTGGAGTGTATCCCGGGGTTACGAGCAGTACTTC. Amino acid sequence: CAWSVSRGYEQYF. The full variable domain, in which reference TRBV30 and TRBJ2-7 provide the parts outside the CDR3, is SQTIHQWPATLVQPVGSPLSLECTVEGTSNPNLYWYRQAAGRGLQLLFYSVGIGQISSEVPQNLSASRPQDRQFILSSKKLLLSDSGFYLCAWSVSRGYEQYFGPGTRLTVT.

This CDR3 reads CASSQDQYTGELFF. The CDR3 DNA is TGTGCCAGCAGCCAAGATCAGTACACCGGGGAGCTGTTTTTT. The chain uses TRBV3-1 and TRBJ2-2; D unresolved. The CDR3 runs to 14 residues. V gave up 0 bases and J gave up 3 bases, with 5 bases separating them. Germline V lookup: CDR1 LGHDT, CDR2 YNNKEL (reference sequence).

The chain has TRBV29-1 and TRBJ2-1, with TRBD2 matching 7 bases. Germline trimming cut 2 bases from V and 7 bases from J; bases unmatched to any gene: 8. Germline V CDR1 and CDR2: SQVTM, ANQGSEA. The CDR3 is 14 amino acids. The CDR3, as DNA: TGCAGCGTTGAACGAGGGGAGGGTGCGAATGAGCAGTTCTTC. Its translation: CSVERGEGANEQFF.

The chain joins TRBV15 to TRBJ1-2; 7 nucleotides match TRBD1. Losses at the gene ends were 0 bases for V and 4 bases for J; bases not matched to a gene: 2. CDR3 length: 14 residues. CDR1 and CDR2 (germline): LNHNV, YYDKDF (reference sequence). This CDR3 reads CATSREGGPYGYTF. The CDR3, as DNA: TGTGCCACCAGCAGAGAAGGGGGCCCCTATGGCTACACCTTC.

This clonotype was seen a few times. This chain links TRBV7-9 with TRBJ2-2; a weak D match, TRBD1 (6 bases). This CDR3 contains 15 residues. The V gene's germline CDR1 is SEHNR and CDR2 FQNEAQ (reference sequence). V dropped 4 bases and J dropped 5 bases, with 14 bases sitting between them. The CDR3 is CASSSTGMETGELFF. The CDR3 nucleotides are TGTGCCAGCAGCTCCACAGGGATGGAAACCGGGGAGCTGTTTTTT.

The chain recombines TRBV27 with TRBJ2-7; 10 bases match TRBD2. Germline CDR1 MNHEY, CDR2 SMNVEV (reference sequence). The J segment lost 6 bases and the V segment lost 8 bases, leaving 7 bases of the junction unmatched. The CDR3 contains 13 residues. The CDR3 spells CASLGLASREQYF. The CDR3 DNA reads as TGTGCCAGCTTGGGACTAGCGTCCCGCGAGCAGTACTTC.

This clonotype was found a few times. CDR3 nucleotides: TGTGCCAGCAGTCAGCAGACAGGGTTGGAGACCCAGTACTTC. It yields the protein CASSQQTGLETQYF. The rearrangement uses TRBV5-6 and TRBJ2-5, with TRBD1 matching over 7 bases. From germline, CDR1 is SGHDT and CDR2 YYEEEE. V lost 5 bases and J lost 5; bases outside the gene matches: 9. The CDR3 runs to 14 residues. Combining the CDR3 with reference TRBV5-6 and TRBJ2-5 gives the whole variable domain DAGVTQSPTHLIKTRGQQVTLRCSPKSGHDTVSWYQQALGQGPQFIFQYYEEEERQRGNFPDRFSGHQFPNYSSELNVNALLLGDSALYLCASSQQTGLETQYFGPGTRLLVL.

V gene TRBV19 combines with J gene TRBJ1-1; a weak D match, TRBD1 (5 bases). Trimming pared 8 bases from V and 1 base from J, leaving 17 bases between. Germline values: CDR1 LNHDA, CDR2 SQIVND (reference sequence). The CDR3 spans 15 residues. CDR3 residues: CASPTGEGANTEAFF. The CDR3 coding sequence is TGTGCCAGTCCAACCGGGGAAGGGGCGAACACTGAAGCTTTCTTT.

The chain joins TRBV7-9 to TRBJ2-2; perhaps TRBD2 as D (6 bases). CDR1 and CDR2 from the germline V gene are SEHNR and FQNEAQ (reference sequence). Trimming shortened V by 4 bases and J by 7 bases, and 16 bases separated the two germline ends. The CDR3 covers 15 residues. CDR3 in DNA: TGTGCCAGCAGCTCGACTAGTGCATGGCACGGGGAGCTGTTTTTT. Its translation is CASSSTSAWHGELFF.